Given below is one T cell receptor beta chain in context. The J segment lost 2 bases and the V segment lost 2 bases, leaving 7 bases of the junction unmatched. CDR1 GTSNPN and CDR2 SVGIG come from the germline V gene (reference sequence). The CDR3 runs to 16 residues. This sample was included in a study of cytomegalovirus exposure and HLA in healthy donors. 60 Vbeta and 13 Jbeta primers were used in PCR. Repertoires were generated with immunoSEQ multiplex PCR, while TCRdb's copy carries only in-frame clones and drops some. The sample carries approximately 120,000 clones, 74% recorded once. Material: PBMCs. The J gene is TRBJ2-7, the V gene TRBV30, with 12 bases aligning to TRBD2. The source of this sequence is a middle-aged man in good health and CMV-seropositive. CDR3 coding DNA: TGTGCCTGGAGTTCCCGACTAGCGGGGGATGCCTACGAGCAGTACTTC. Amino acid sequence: CAWSSRLAGDAYEQYF. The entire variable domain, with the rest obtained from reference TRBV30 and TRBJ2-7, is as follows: SQTIHQWPATLVQPVGSPLSLECTVEGTSNPNLYWYRQAAGRGLQLLFYSVGIGQISSEVPQNLSASRPQDRQFILSSKKLLLSDSGFYLCAWSSRLAGDAYEQYFGPGTRLTVT.